This T cell receptor (beta chain) came from a study of CD8+ T cells in alopecia areata (dated by TCRdb to between 2017 and 2018). About the investigation overall: Treated patients were enrolled in an open-label pilot trial of oral tofacitinib at 5 to 10 mg twice daily for moderate-to-severe alopecia areata. Tofacitinib was given for 6 to 18 months, followed by 6 months of follow-up off drug to assess delayed response and recurrence. High-throughput TCRbeta sequencing was used to examine T cell clonal expansion in alopecia areata in both the C3H/HeJ mouse model and human patients. Scalp tissue and sorted CD4+ and CD8+ peripheral blood T cells from patchy and totalis/universalis alopecia areata patients and from healthy controls were covered by human TCRbeta sequencing. Biopsies were taken from tofacitinib-treated patients at baseline and again at 4 and 24 weeks into treatment, and several of those patients also had a later scalp biopsy. Clonality in the scalp was compared among normal scalp (n=4), patchy alopecia areata scalp (n=8), and alopecia totalis/universalis scalp (n=8). RNA came from the PAXgene miRNA kit for fixed scalp, the miRNeasy kit for PBMCs, and the RNeasy kit for mouse skin. Amplification of TCRbeta CDR3 regions was done by immunoSEQ multiplex PCR using 35 Vbeta forward primers and 13 Jbeta reverse primers. Results and caveats for the whole study, not just this receptor: Higher clonality and more expanded CD8+ clones were observed in lesional scalp than in normal scalp, particularly in alopecia totalis/universalis, a finding suggestive of antigenic drive. Shared TCR sequences between patients were less evident than in mice, which may be partly attributable to HLA diversity in the patient population. Unlike mouse skin, which is dominated by gammadelta T cells, normal human skin has resident alphabeta T cells that are also sequenced, and this complicates analysis of the scalp TCR repertoire.

Per the germline V gene, SQVTM is the CDR1 and ANQGSEA is the CDR2. Cut back by 6 bases and 3 bases, the V and J ends lie 14 bases apart. The CDR3 goes from the cysteine to the phenylalanine over 13 residues. Only CDR3 DNA is held: 39 bases, read in frame from base 1. The sample's time point label is to be understood as: baseline before oral tofacitinib. Lesional scalp punch biopsies and peripheral blood were collected from alopecia areata patients. PBMCs were isolated by density centrifugation and stained for CD3, CD4 and CD8, after which CD4+ and CD8+ T cells were sorted on a FACSAria. Comment on this clone: This clone's antigen is unknown. No base-level quality is on record; no much larger clone is a single base apart.

The library was generated by the immunoSEQ multiplex PCR assay. RNA was extracted from all samples and reverse transcribed into cDNA, which served as template for TCR sequencing. First-strand cDNA was synthesized using SuperScript III with a 2:1 mix of oligo-dT and random hexamers. A synthetic immune receptor repertoire was used to measure amplification bias, and any remaining bias was corrected computationally. Processing in the source paper ran as follows. Raw reads were preprocessed to remove errors, and CDR3 was defined by IMGT conventions from the conserved cysteine to phenylalanine. Clonality was calculated as 1 minus Shannon entropy normalized by log2 of the number of productive unique TCRs. Whether each scalp clone was CD4 or CD8 was inferred by checking scalp TCRbeta sequences against the CD4 and CD8 repertoires from sorted blood. TCRdb limited this immuneACCESS table to in-frame rearrangements with V and J called. A share of clones is missing; checked studies link under half to unresolved V genes, and the rest is unexplained. V, J and clone size were drawn from that table, and D and trimming were deduced from the DNA. This sample gives around 140,000 clones in total; 51% of them show up just once. Of the sample, 0.8% to 1% falls within the top ten clones.

This clonotype was obtained from a human donor with alopecia areata. The sequencing used CD4+ T cells sorted from blood, collected at week 0. The sequence joins TRBV29-1 to TRBJ1-1; the D gene lacks a confident call. The CDR3 reads CSVRIRMDTEAFF. Here is the DNA: TGCAGCGTGAGGATCCGCATGGACACTGAAGCTTTCTTT.